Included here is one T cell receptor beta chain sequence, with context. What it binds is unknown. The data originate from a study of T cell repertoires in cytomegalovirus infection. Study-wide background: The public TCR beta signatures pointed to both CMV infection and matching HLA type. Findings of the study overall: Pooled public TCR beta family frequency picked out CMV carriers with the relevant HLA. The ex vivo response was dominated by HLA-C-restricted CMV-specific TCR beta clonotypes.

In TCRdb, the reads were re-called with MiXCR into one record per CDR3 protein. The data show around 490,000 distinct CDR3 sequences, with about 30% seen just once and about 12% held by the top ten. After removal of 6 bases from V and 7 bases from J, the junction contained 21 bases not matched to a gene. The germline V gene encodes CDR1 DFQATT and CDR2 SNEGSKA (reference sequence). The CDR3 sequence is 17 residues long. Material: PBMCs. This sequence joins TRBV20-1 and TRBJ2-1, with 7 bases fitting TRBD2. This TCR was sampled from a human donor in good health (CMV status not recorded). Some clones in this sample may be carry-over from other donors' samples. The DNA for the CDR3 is TGCAGTGCCCTAACCCCATCCCGGACTAGGTTAAGTAATGAGCAGTTCTTC. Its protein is CSALTPSRTRLSNEQFF.